The sequence of this TCR beta chain was determined in a study of blood T cell repertoires in COVID-19 (TCRdb year 2020). Regarding the complete study: The collaborator samples originated in the United States, Italy and Spain and spanned the acute and convalescent phases of COVID-19. The repertoires were made available in a free public database intended to serve as a resource for research on the immune response to SARS-CoV-2. Samples came from the ongoing ImmuneRACE study (first 160 participants) plus 1,254 subjects from 6 global collaborators. Where HLA class I and class II types were available, the types were taken from metadata supplied by the sample provider, not from assay-based typing. Subjects who had been exposed to COVID-19, were actively infected with it, or had recovered from it provided the deeply sampled blood TCRbeta repertoires that made up the dataset. A de-identified subject ID, COVID-19 status, age in years and sex were almost always included in the sample metadata. The material from the prospective study consisted of cDNA or gDNA derived from T cells, B-cell-depleted T cells, or PBMCs. Broader findings and caveats from the paper: The amount of clinical and demographic metadata varied by source and participant and was provided uncurated.

To note about this clone: Its antigen remains undetermined. No quality values exist for individual bases; no much larger clone is one base distant.

The immunoSEQ Assay, a bias-controlled multiplex PCR, was used to amplify TCRbeta CDR3 regions from genomic DNA. In the paper's pipeline: Within the assay, amplification of reference gene primers was used to estimate how many nucleated cells each sample contained. To quantify the absolute abundance of each unique TCRbeta CDR3 rearrangement, sequence reads were collapsed and filtered. For each sample, productive Simpson clonality was calculated as the square root of Simpson's diversity index over productive rearrangements. Here the immuneACCESS table is served through TCRdb, limited to in-frame sequences with V and J called. Missing clones are a known gap in these copies; in checked studies unresolved V genes cover under half, and the rest lacks a known reason. V and J calls and clone size are those listed in that table; D and trimming were worked out from the DNA. This sample is represented by some 180,000 clones; roughly 79% of them were singletons. The ten largest clones take up about 10% of the sample.

At one collaborating source in Seattle, patients were enrolled during active infection and were followed longitudinally through the course of disease. Collaborating institutions collected whole blood in K2EDTA tubes following their own protocols. Collaborator samples were shipped for TCRbeta analysis as frozen whole blood, isolated PBMCs, or DNA extracted from either sample type. Germline trimming amounts to 2 bases on V and 7 bases on J, with 7 as the count of junction bases outside the gene matches. From the cysteine up to the phenylalanine, the CDR3 has a length of 16 residues. The DNA shown is the 48-base CDR3, in frame from base 1. CDR1 and CDR2 (KGHDR, SFDVKD) derive from the germline V gene.

This clonotype originated in a woman between 40 and 55 years old with COVID-19, enrolled during active disease. The specimen was peripheral blood. The chain is encoded by TRBV24-1 joined to TRBJ2-2; 9 bases in between match TRBD1. The sequenced DNA is TGTGCCACCAGTGATTCCAGGGACAGGGACGACGGGGAGCTGTTTTTT. Its protein is CATSDSRDRDDGELFF.